A single sample is the source of the 22 T cell receptor beta chains below, sequenced in a study of shared clonotypes between healthy human individuals. Assay used: immunoSEQ multiplex PCR; TCRdb lists only in-frame clones, some missing. The sample lists about 1 million clones, about 76% occurring once. Sequencing used memory CD4+ T cells sorted from blood. Subset: CD45RA-negative fraction. These receptors were collected from a man aged 18 to 29 in good health.

The V and J genes are TRBV10-3 and TRBJ1-5; 9 positions match TRBD1. V was clipped by 6 bases and J by 6 bases; unmatched bases: 12. Per the germline V gene, CDR1 is ENHRY and CDR2 is SYGVKD. This CDR3 is 16 amino acids long. The CDR3 here is CAIRDGTGSSSQPQHF. The DNA of the CDR3 is TGTGCCATCAGAGACGGGACAGGGAGTTCAAGTCAGCCCCAGCATTTT.

The chain couples TRBV6-1 to TRBJ1-5; TRBD1 matches at 7 bases. V lost 7 bases, J lost 3 bases, and 6 bases stayed unmatched. The CDR3 is made up of 14 amino acids. Germline lookup yields CDR1 MNHNS and CDR2 SASEGT. In nucleotides, the CDR3 is TGTGCCAGCATCCTAGGGGGCAACAATCAGCCCCAGCATTTT. This codes for CASILGGNNQPQHF.

This clone was counted between two and nine times. The rearrangement uses TRBV18 and TRBJ1-6; D remains unclear. This CDR3 comprises 13 residues. Germline-derived CDR1 and CDR2 are KGHSH and LQKENI. V was clipped by 4 bases and J by 8 bases, with 9 bases between them. CDR3 sequence reads: CASSREFYSPLHF. The CDR3 DNA reads TGTGCCAGCTCACGAGAGTTCTATTCACCCCTCCACTTT.

The J gene is TRBJ1-5, the V gene TRBV19; D remains unclear. CDR1 is LNHDA and CDR2 is SQIVND in the germline V gene (reference sequence). The V gene lost 1 base and the J gene lost 4 bases, with 8 bases spanning the gap. The CDR3 sequence is 14 residues long. The CDR3 region has the DNA TGTGCCAGTAGTATAGGATTTGATAATCAGCCCCAGCATTTT. Translated: CASSIGFDNQPQHF.

This sequence joins TRBV18 and TRBJ1-2, with D perhaps matching TRBD1 (5 bases). Germline loops: CDR1 KGHSH, CDR2 LQKENI. The ends were cut back, 8 bases at V and 8 bases at J, with 15 bases in the middle. The CDR3 runs 12 residues. CDR3 nucleotide sequence: TGTGCCAGCCGACCCCCCGGGGGAGGCTACACCTTC. Its protein product is CASRPPGGGYTF.

J is TRBJ1-1 and V is TRBV28, with D unresolved. This CDR3 contains 16 residues. Trimming cost V 4 bases and J 5 bases, with 20 bases left between them. CDR1 is MDHEN, CDR2 SYDVKM, per germline. The CDR3 DNA sequence: TGTGCCAGCAGTTCCCTCGGCGGGGATCTTGGGACTGAAGCTTTCTTT. Translated, it gives CASSSLGGDLGTEAFF.

The chain links TRBV10-1 to TRBJ2-2; D unclear. This CDR3 has 14 amino acids. V lost 10 bases and J 4 bases, leaving 16 bases between the germline ends. Germline CDR1 reads WNHNN; CDR2 reads SYGVQD (reference sequence). For the CDR3, the DNA is TGCGCCATTAAACTGAGGATGATCACCGGGGAGCTGTTTTTT. Its translation: CAIKLRMITGELFF.

This chain uses TRBV6-1 with TRBJ2-3; D is undetermined. V was shortened by 3 bases and J by 7 bases, with 8 bases between the two germline ends. Germline V CDR1 and CDR2: MNHNS, SASEGT. There are 12 residues in the CDR3. CDR3 sequence: CASSEATYTQYF. The CDR3 coding sequence is TGTGCCAGCAGTGAGGCTACCTATACGCAGTATTTT.

V is TRBV2 and J is TRBJ2-2; D may be TRBD1 (7 bases). V was trimmed by 10 bases and J by 5 bases, leaving 20 bases between them. From germline, CDR1 is SNHLY and CDR2 FYNNEI. CDR3 size: 15 residues. The CDR3: CATLEGAARTGELFF. CDR3 nucleotide sequence: TGTGCCACCCTGGAGGGGGCCGCGAGAACCGGGGAGCTGTTTTTT. Together with reference TRBV2 and TRBJ2-2, the CDR3 gives the full variable domain: EPEVTQTPSHQVTQMGQEVILRCVPISNHLYFYWYRQILGQKVEFLVSFYNNEISEKSEIFDDQFSVERPDGSNFTLKIRSTKLEDSAMYFCATLEGAARTGELFFGEGSRLTVL.

The J gene is TRBJ1-2, the V gene TRBV7-2, with TRBD1 matching 7 bases. V was pared by 5 bases and J by 4 bases, with 10 bases of the junction left unmatched. The CDR3 is made up of 15 amino acids. Germline CDR1 and CDR2: SGHTA and FQGNSA. The CDR3 DNA reads as TGTGCCAGCAGCCTACCAGACAGGGCGAGCTATGGCTACACCTTC. This sequence encodes CASSLPDRASYGYTF.

This rearrangement joins TRBV2 to TRBJ2-2, with a tentative D call TRBD1 (5 bases). Per germline, CDR1 SNHLY and CDR2 FYNNEI. CDR3 length equals 14 residues. The V end lost 7 bases, the J end lost 4 bases, and 13 bases lay between the germline ends. The CDR3 spells CASIQDTLTGELFF. CDR3 sequence (DNA): TGTGCCAGCATACAGGACACCCTCACCGGGGAGCTGTTTTTT.

The rearrangement uses TRBV9 and TRBJ2-3; D is unresolved. This CDR3 has 15 residues. Trimming removed 2 bases from V and 2 bases from J, with 12 bases in between. Germline CDR1 is SGDLS and CDR2 is YYNGEE. The CDR3 protein is CASSVSLETTDTQYF. The CDR3 DNA is TGTGCCAGCAGCGTTTCCCTTGAGACCACAGATACGCAGTATTTT.

The gene calls are TRBV6-6 and TRBJ1-4, with TRBD1 as a possible D gene (6 bases). V lost 3 bases and J 7 bases, leaving 15 bases between the germline ends. CDR1 and CDR2 from the germline V gene are MNHNY and SVGAGI (reference sequence). The length of the CDR3 is 15 residues. The CDR3 loop reads CASSYPGGEGEKLFF. The CDR3 DNA is TGTGCCAGCAGTTATCCCGGGGGCGAGGGTGAAAAACTGTTTTTT.

This clone occurred once. CDR3 loop: CASSARTSPADTQYF. The CDR3 DNA reads as TGTGCCAGCAGCGCCAGGACTAGCCCGGCAGATACGCAGTATTTT. V and J are TRBV5-4 and TRBJ2-3, with TRBD2 matching 8 bases. Germline trimming cut 4 bases from V and 4 bases from J; bases unmatched to any gene: 8. The CDR3 consists of 15 residues. Germline CDR1 reads SGHNT; CDR2 reads YYREEE (reference sequence).

This chain joins TRBV30 and TRBJ2-2; 10 bases are a match to TRBD2. Trimming cost V 3 bases and J 9 bases; bases outside gene matches: 16. The CDR3 has 17 residues. From germline, CDR1 is GTSNPN and CDR2 SVGIG (reference sequence). CDR3 loop: CAWSPALTSGVPRELFF. CDR3 DNA: TGTGCCTGGAGCCCCGCCCTTACTAGCGGGGTTCCCCGGGAGCTGTTTTTT.

The V and J genes are TRBV18 and TRBJ2-7, with 11 nucleotides matching TRBD2. The J segment lost 5 bases and the V segment lost 4 bases, leaving 7 bases of the junction unmatched. Germline lookup yields CDR1 KGHSH and CDR2 LQKENI. This CDR3 comprises 15 residues. Here the CDR3 reads CASSRKTSGTHEQYF. CDR3 in DNA: TGTGCCAGCTCACGTAAGACTAGCGGGACCCACGAGCAGTACTTC.

This chain joins TRBV11-3 and TRBJ2-1; 9 bases are shared with TRBD2. The V and J ends lost 0 bases and 5 bases, in that order; junction bases with no gene match: 11. The germline CDR1 and CDR2 sequences are SGHNT and YENEEA. The CDR3 runs 18 residues. The CDR3 is CASSLEGWGSSGNNEQFF. CDR3 in DNA: TGTGCCAGCAGCTTAGAAGGTTGGGGGTCTAGCGGGAACAATGAGCAGTTCTTC. Full variable domain (outside the CDR3, taken from reference TRBV11-3 and TRBJ2-1): EAGVVQSPRYKIIEKKQPVAFWCNPISGHNTLYWYLQNLGQGPELLIRYENEEAVDDSQLPKDRFSAERLKGVDSTLKIQPAELGDSAVYLCASSLEGWGSSGNNEQFFGPGTRLTVL.

J is TRBJ2-3 and V is TRBV6-1; D may be TRBD2 (6 bases). The CDR3 has 18 residues. The V gene lost 4 bases and the J gene lost 0 bases, with 20 bases spanning the gap. Germline CDR1 reads MNHNS; CDR2 reads SASEGT. CDR3 sequence (DNA): TGTGCCAGCAGTGCGGGGGTGGGGACCTCCACTAGCACAGATACGCAGTATTTT. Translating gives CASSAGVGTSTSTDTQYF.

The J gene is TRBJ2-2, the V gene TRBV2; weak D call: TRBD1 (5 bases). The germline V and J ends were trimmed by 7 bases and 2 bases, with 11 bases remaining between them. Germline V CDR1 and CDR2: SNHLY, FYNNEI. CDR3 size: 14 residues. The CDR3 protein is CASIKGANTGELFF. The CDR3 DNA sequence: TGTGCCAGCATTAAAGGGGCCAACACCGGGGAGCTGTTTTTT.

This rearrangement joins TRBV19 to TRBJ1-1; D possibly corresponds to TRBD1 (5 bases). This CDR3 contains 14 residues. V lost 4 bases and J lost 3, with 12 bases in between. Germline values: CDR1 LNHDA, CDR2 SQIVND (reference sequence). CDR3 sequence (DNA): TGTGCCAGTAGTAACCTCCCGGGGGACACTGAAGCTTTCTTT. This translates into CASSNLPGDTEAFF.

The gene calls are TRBV28 and TRBJ2-7; D unresolved. The V end was cut by 6 bases, the J end by 2 bases, with 20 bases between. This CDR3 is 16 amino acids long. The V gene's germline CDR1 is MDHEN and CDR2 SYDVKM. CDR3 region: CASRDSSAARTYEQYF. The CDR3 coding sequence is TGTGCCAGCAGGGATTCCAGCGCCGCGAGGACCTACGAGCAGTACTTC.

The CDR3 DNA reads TGTGCCAGCAGTGAACCCGGGAGCATGTACGAGCAGTACTTC. Protein product: CASSEPGSMYEQYF. The chain couples TRBV25-1 to TRBJ2-7, with a tentative D call TRBD2 (6 bases). CDR3 size: 14 residues. Germline V CDR1 and CDR2: MGHDK, SYGVNS. Trimming stripped 2 bases from V and 4 bases from J, with 12 bases between.